A single sample is the source of the 9 T cell receptor beta chains below, sequenced in a study of cytomegalovirus exposure and HLA in healthy donors. Produced via immunoSEQ multiplex PCR; TCRdb's table is partial and in-frame only. The sample has some 98,000 clones; about 88% are singletons. The sequencing sample was made of PBMCs. Receptor source: a man aged 18-30 years in good health and CMV-seropositive.

The chain couples TRBV13 to TRBJ2-3; 9 bases line up with TRBD2. Per the germline V gene, CDR1 is PRHDT and CDR2 is FYEKMQ (reference sequence). V gave up 1 base and J gave up 4 bases; unmatched junction bases: 6. The CDR3 sequence is 16 residues long. The CDR3 region is CASSLDGGGAADTQYF. CDR3 bases: TGTGCCAGCAGCTTAGATGGCGGGGGGGCAGCAGATACGCAGTATTTT.

V is TRBV5-4 and J is TRBJ2-7; tentative D call: TRBD2 (6 bases). Germline lookup yields CDR1 SGHNT and CDR2 YYREEE (reference sequence). Trimming cost V 1 base and J 4 bases, with 9 bases left between them. The length of the CDR3 is 13 residues. The CDR3 region has the DNA TGTGCCAGCAGCTTGCGCGGGAAGTACGAGCAGTACTTC. The encoded protein is CASSLRGKYEQYF.

The rearrangement joins TRBV4-2 to TRBJ2-1; 9 nucleotides agree with TRBD2. The CDR3 is 16 amino acids. Germline loops: CDR1 LGHNA, CDR2 YNFKEQ. J gave up 5 bases and V 1 base, and 6 bases lay outside the gene matches. The CDR3 nucleotides read TGTGCCAGCAGCCAAGGCCTAGCGGGACTCGACAATGAGCAGTTCTTC. Its translation: CASSQGLAGLDNEQFF.

The chain combines TRBV11-3 with TRBJ1-4, with 9 positions matching TRBD1. The J segment lost 10 bases and the V segment lost 4 bases, leaving 16 bases of the junction unmatched. The CDR3 has 17 amino acids. Germline V lookup: CDR1 SGHNT, CDR2 YENEEA. The CDR3 nucleotides are TGTGCCAGCAGCTCCTCCGCCACTGGACAGGGGAAGGTAAAACTGTTTTTT. The encoded protein is CASSSSATGQGKVKLFF.

The V call is TRBV19, the J call TRBJ2-7; no clear D. CDR3 length: 13 residues. V lost 1 base to trimming and J lost 4 bases, with 8 bases between them. Germline V lookup: CDR1 LNHDA, CDR2 SQIVND (reference sequence). In nucleotides, the CDR3 is TGTGCCAGTAGTATAGGAAGAGTTTACGAGCAGTACTTC. It yields the protein CASSIGRVYEQYF.

The genes are TRBV6-5 and TRBJ1-1; 7 positions agree with TRBD1. After removal of 5 bases from V and 7 bases from J, the junction contained 10 bases not matched to a gene. Germline CDR1 and CDR2: MNHEY and SVGAGI. There are 14 residues in the CDR3. CDR3 amino acids: CASSPRQGGGEAFF. The CDR3 region has the DNA TGTGCCAGCAGTCCAAGACAGGGAGGTGGTGAAGCTTTCTTT.

In this sample, this clone turned up a few times. V usage is TRBV19 and J usage is TRBJ2-7; D remains unclear. V dropped 4 bases and J dropped 6 bases, with 10 bases sitting between them. Looked up from germline, CDR1 is LNHDA and CDR2 is SQIVND (reference sequence). The CDR3 runs to 12 residues. CDR3 nucleotides: TGTGCCAGTAGTACTTCGAAGAGCGAGCAGTACTTC. Translation: CASSTSKSEQYF.

This sequence joins TRBV7-2 and TRBJ1-2; D uncertain. From germline, CDR1 is SGHTA and CDR2 FQGNSA. CDR3 length: 14 amino acids. Trimming removed 5 bases at V and 5 bases at J, with 15 bases between. The CDR3 sequence is CASSVWGDSYGYTF. The CDR3 coding sequence is TGTGCCAGCAGCGTCTGGGGAGACTCATATGGCTACACCTTC.

This sequence joins TRBV7-9 and TRBJ2-7; D call uncertain. The germline V and J ends were trimmed by 6 bases and 2 bases, with 14 bases remaining between them. Germline V gene lookup returns CDR1 SEHNR and CDR2 FQNEAQ (reference sequence). The length of the CDR3 is 14 residues. The CDR3 coding sequence is TGTGCCAGCAGGGCTGCGGTAGTCCCCTACGAGCAGTACTTC. Translated, it gives CASRAAVVPYEQYF.